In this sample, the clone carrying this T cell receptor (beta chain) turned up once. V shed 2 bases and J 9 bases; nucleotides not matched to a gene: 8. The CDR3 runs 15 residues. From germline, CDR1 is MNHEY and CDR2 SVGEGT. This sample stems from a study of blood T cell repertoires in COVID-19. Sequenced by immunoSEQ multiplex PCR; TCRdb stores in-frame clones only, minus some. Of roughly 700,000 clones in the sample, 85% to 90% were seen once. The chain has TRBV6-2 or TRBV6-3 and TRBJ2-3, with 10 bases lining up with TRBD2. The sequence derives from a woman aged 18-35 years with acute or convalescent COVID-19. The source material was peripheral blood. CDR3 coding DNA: TGTGCCAGCAGTTACAGCACTAGCGGGGTCGGCACGCAGTATTTT. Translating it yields CASSYSTSGVGTQYF.